This TCR beta chain was documented in a study of OX40 agonist ivuxolimab in advanced cancers. Sequencing used immunoSEQ multiplex PCR; TCRdb keeps in-frame clones, though not all of them. The table shows 75,000 to 90,000 clones, with around 90% occurring only once. The receptor was derived from an adult with an advanced solid tumor such as melanoma, head and neck, liver or kidney cancer. This sample comprised CD4+ or CD8+ T cells sorted from blood, obtained in a trial of the OX40 agonist ivuxolimab.

The CDR3 here is CASLQGGGNEQYF. In DNA form, the CDR3 reads TGTGCCAGCCTCCAAGGAGGGGGCAACGAGCAGTACTTC. This rearrangement joins TRBV6-1 to TRBJ2-5, with D maybe TRBD1 (7 bases). The J call may be faulty, since TRBJ2-7 better matches the DNA end. There are 13 residues in the CDR3. Germline loops: CDR1 MNHNS, CDR2 SASEGT.